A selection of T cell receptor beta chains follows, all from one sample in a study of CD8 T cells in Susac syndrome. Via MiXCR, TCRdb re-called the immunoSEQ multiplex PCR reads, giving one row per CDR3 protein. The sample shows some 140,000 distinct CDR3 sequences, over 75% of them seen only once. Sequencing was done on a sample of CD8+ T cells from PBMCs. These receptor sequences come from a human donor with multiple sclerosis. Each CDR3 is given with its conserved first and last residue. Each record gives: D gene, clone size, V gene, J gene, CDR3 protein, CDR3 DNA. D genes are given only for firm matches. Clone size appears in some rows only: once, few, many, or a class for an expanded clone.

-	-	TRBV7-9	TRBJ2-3	CASSFTGQQGTQYF	TGTGCCAGCAGCTTTACGGGGCAACAGGGTACGCAGTATTTT
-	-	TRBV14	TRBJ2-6	CASSQVAGANVLTF	TGTGCCAGCAGCCAAGTCGCTGGGGCCAACGTCCTGACTTTC
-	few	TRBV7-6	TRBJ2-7	CASSPTREHYEQYF	TGTGCCAGCAGCCCTACTAGGGAACACTACGAGCAGTACTTC
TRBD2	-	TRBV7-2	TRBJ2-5	CASSFGSGRWGETQYF	TGTGCCAGCAGCTTCGGTAGCGGGAGATGGGGGGAGACCCAGTACTTC
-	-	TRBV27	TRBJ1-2	CASSLHRNYGYTF	TGTGCCAGCAGTTTACACAGGAACTATGGCTACACCTTC
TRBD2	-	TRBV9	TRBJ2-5	CASSVPSGAQETQYF	TGTGCCAGCAGCGTACCTAGCGGGGCACAAGAGACCCAGTACTTC
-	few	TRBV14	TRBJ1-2	CASSTTGYGYTF	TGTGCCAGCAGCACCACAGGGTATGGCTACACCTTC
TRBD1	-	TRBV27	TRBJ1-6	CASSLRGQGSYNSPLHF	TGTGCCAGCAGTTTAAGAGGACAGGGGTCCTATAATTCACCCCTCCACTTT
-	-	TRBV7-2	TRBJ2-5	CASSLVGPGLKYF	TGTGCCAGCAGCTTAGTTGGCCCGGGTTTGAAGTACTTC
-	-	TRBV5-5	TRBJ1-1	CASHTWGSTEAFF	TGTGCCAGTCACACCTGGGGCAGCACTGAAGCTTTCTTT
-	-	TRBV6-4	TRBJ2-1	CASSEEISYNEQFF	TGTGCCAGCAGCGAAGAGATATCCTACAATGAGCAGTTCTTC
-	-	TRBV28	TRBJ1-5	CASRPLQGYSNQPQHF	TGTGCCAGCAGGCCTTTACAGGGTTATAGCAATCAGCCCCAGCATTTT
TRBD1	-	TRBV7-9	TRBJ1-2	CASSPILTGSYGYTF	TGTGCCAGCAGCCCCATATTGACAGGGTCCTATGGCTACACCTTC
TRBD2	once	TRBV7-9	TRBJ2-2	CASSDHSGGKSGELFF	TGTGCCAGCAGCGACCATAGCGGGGGGAAGTCCGGGGAGCTGTTTTTT
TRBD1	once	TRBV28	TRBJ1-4	CASSPNRDSNEKLFF	TGTGCCAGCAGCCCTAACCGGGACAGCAATGAAAAACTGTTTTTT
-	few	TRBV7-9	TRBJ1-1	CASSPLVGRTTNTEAFF	TGTGCCAGCAGCCCACTCGTCGGACGAACTACCAACACTGAAGCTTTCTTT
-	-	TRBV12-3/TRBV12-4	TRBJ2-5	CASSFWQARQETQYF	TGTGCCAGCAGTTTTTGGCAGGCTAGACAAGAGACCCAGTACTTC
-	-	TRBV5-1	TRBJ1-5	CASHRRQYQPQHF	TGCGCCAGCCACCGCCGACAGTATCAGCCCCAGCATTTT
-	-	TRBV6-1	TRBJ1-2	CASSEGFGYTF	TGTGCCAGCAGTGAGGGCTTTGGCTACACCTTC
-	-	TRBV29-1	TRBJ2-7	CSVGQSVYEQYF	TGCAGCGTCGGACAGTCTGTCTACGAGCAGTACTTC
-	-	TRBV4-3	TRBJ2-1	CASSQVSSFHSYNEQFF	TGCGCCAGCAGCCAAGTTTCTAGCTTCCACTCCTACAATGAGCAGTTCTTC
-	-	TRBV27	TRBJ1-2	CASSLKGPEDYGYTF	TGTGCCAGCAGTTTAAAAGGTCCCGAGGACTATGGCTACACCTTC
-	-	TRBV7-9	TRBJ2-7	CASTPPGTYEQYF	TGTGCCAGCACCCCCCCAGGTACCTACGAGCAGTACTTC
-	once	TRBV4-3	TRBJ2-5	CASSHSLLGTQYF	TGCGCCAGCAGCCACTCGTTGTTGGGGACCCAGTACTTC
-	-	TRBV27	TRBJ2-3	CASTTDAADTQYF	TGTGCCAGCACCACGGACGCCGCAGATACGCAGTATTTT
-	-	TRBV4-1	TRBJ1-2	CASSQDHSGSAYGYTF	TGCGCCAGCAGCCAAGATCATTCGGGATCCGCTTATGGCTACACCTTC
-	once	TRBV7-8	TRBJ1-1	CASNLAPRRGDTEAFF	TGTGCCAGCAACTTAGCCCCCAGACGGGGGGACACTGAAGCTTTCTTT
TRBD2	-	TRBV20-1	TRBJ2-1	CSARGPGLAGEGEQFF	TGCAGTGCTAGAGGTCCGGGACTAGCGGGAGAGGGTGAGCAGTTCTTC
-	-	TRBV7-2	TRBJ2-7	CASSLTRGLGEQYF	TGTGCCAGCAGCCTTACCAGGGGTTTGGGCGAGCAGTACTTC
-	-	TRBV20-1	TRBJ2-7	CSARGSGDYEQYF	TGCAGTGCTAGAGGTAGTGGCGACTACGAGCAGTACTTC
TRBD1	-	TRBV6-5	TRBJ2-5	CASSYPQRTGVEETQYF	TGTGCCAGCAGTTACCCACAAAGGACAGGGGTTGAGGAGACCCAGTACTTC
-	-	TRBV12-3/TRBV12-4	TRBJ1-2	CASTRLEHRFYGYTF	TGTGCCAGCACTCGCCTAGAACACCGCTTTTATGGCTACACCTTC
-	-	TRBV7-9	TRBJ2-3	CASRQGSTDTQYF	TGTGCCAGCCGGCAGGGTAGCACAGATACGCAGTATTTT
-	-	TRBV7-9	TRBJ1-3	CASSFPRSGNTIYF	TGTGCCAGCAGCTTCCCAAGAAGTGGAAACACCATATATTTT
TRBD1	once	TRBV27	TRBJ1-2	CASSTQAGQGDYGYTF	TGTGCCAGCAGTACGCAAGCGGGACAGGGGGACTATGGCTACACCTTC
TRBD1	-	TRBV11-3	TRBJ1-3	CASSLDRRDSSGNTIYF	TGTGCCAGCAGCTTAGATCGAAGGGACAGCTCTGGAAACACCATATATTTT
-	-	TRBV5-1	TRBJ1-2	CASSLATLSSGYTF	TGCGCCAGCAGCTTGGCCACACTATCTTCGGGCTACACCTTC
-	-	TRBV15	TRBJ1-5	CATSRGGVSNQPQHF	TGTGCCACCAGCAGAGGTGGCGTTAGCAATCAGCCCCAGCATTTT
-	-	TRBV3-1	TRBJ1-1	CASRSPQGTAFF	TGTGCCAGCAGATCACCACAGGGAACGGCTTTCTTT
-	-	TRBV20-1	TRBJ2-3	CSAWTARTDTQYF	TGCAGTGCTTGGACAGCCCGCACAGATACGCAGTATTTT
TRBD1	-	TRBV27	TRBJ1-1	CASSLSQGDGSTEAFF	TGTGCCAGCAGTTTGAGCCAGGGGGATGGGAGCACTGAAGCTTTCTTT
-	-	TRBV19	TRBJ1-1	CASSTGGDTEAFF	TGTGCCAGTAGTACGGGGGGAGACACTGAAGCTTTCTTT
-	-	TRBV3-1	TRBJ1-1	CASSPPGLRNTEAFF	TGTGCCAGCAGCCCCCCGGGACTCCGGAACACTGAAGCTTTCTTT
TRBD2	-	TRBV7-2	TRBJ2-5	CASRLAVNQETQYF	TGTGCCAGCAGACTAGCGGTGAATCAAGAGACCCAGTACTTC
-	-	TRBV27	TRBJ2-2	CASSYAAPHGELFF	TGTGCCAGCAGTTACGCGGCCCCTCACGGGGAGCTGTTTTTT
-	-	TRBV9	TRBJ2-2	CASSFVDPGELFF	TGTGCCAGCAGCTTCGTGGATCCCGGGGAGCTGTTTTTT
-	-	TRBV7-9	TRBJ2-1	CASKTLMSGNEQFF	TGTGCCAGCAAGACCCTAATGTCGGGCAATGAGCAGTTCTTC
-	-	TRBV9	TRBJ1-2	CASSAPDRDYTF	TGTGCCAGCAGCGCCCCCGATCGGGACTACACCTTC
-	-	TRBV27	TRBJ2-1	CASSLDRYGEQFF	TGTGCCAGCAGTTTAGACCGGTACGGTGAGCAGTTCTTC
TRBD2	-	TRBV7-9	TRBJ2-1	CASSSPPGGPINEQFF	TGTGCCAGCAGCTCCCCTCCGGGGGGACCTATCAATGAGCAGTTCTTC
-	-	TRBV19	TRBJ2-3	CASSIANTDTQYF	TGTGCCAGTAGTATCGCCAACACAGATACGCAGTATTTT
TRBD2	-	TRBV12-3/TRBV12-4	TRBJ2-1	CASSLRLAGGNEQFF	TGTGCCAGCAGTTTAAGACTAGCGGGAGGCAATGAGCAGTTCTTC
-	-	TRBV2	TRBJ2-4	CASVDRNLAKNIQYF	TGTGCCAGCGTTGACAGAAACCTAGCCAAAAACATTCAGTACTTC
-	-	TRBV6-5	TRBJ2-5	CASSYSSGARIETQYF	TGTGCCAGCAGTTACTCTTCGGGGGCGCGAATAGAGACCCAGTACTTC
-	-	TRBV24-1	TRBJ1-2	CATSAIAFKGYTF	TGTGCCACCAGCGCGATAGCCTTCAAGGGCTACACCTTC
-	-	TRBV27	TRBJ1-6	CASSQGVSPLHF	TGTGCCAGCAGCCAAGGTGTATCACCCCTCCACTTT
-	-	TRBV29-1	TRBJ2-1	CSVDSRGNEQFF	TGCAGCGTTGACTCCCGGGGCAATGAGCAGTTCTTC